This is a list of T cell receptor beta chains from one sample in a study of cytomegalovirus exposure and HLA in healthy donors. Method: immunoSEQ multiplex PCR; TCRdb's copy keeps in-frame clones and lacks some. The table includes approximately 230,000 clones, about 90% detected once. The sample taken for sequencing was PBMCs. These TCRs come from a man between 18 and 29 years old in good health and CMV-seropositive. Each CDR3 is given with its conserved first and last residue. Fields, in order: clone size, D gene, V gene, J gene, CDR3 DNA, CDR3 protein. D genes are given only for firm matches. Part of the rows lack a size; the others show once, few, many or a class for expanded clones.

clone_size: -; d_call: TRBD1; v_call: TRBV6-4; j_call: TRBJ2-7; cdr3_nt: TGTGCCAGCAGTGACCTGGACAGGGAGGCCCTCTACGAGCAGTACTTC; cdr3_aa: CASSDLDREALYEQYF
clone_size: -; d_call: TRBD1; v_call: TRBV7-9; j_call: TRBJ1-5; cdr3_nt: TGTGCCAGCAGCTCACAGGGGGGACAGCCCCAGCATTTT; cdr3_aa: CASSSQGGQPQHF
clone_size: once; d_call: TRBD1; v_call: TRBV4-2; j_call: TRBJ1-4; cdr3_nt: TGTGCCAGCAGCCCTCGACAGGGGGATTATGAAAAACTGTTTTTT; cdr3_aa: CASSPRQGDYEKLFF
clone_size: once; d_call: -; v_call: TRBV4-2; j_call: TRBJ2-7; cdr3_nt: TGTGCCAGCAGCCAAGACGAGGTTGAATCCCCCTACGAGCAGTACTTC; cdr3_aa: CASSQDEVESPYEQYF
clone_size: -; d_call: -; v_call: TRBV28; j_call: TRBJ2-3; cdr3_nt: TGTGCCAGCAGTTTAGCGGGCTCCACAGATACGCAGTATTTT; cdr3_aa: CASSLAGSTDTQYF
clone_size: -; d_call: -; v_call: TRBV5-4; j_call: TRBJ2-7; cdr3_nt: TGTGCCAGCAGCATATGGGACTCGCCGCCTAACGAGCAGTACTTC; cdr3_aa: CASSIWDSPPNEQYF
clone_size: -; d_call: TRBD1; v_call: TRBV6-5; j_call: TRBJ2-7; cdr3_nt: TGTGCCAGCAGTTTGGGACAGGGGGCGGCCTACGAGCAGTACTTC; cdr3_aa: CASSLGQGAAYEQYF
clone_size: -; d_call: -; v_call: TRBV28; j_call: TRBJ1-1; cdr3_nt: TGTGCCAGCAGTATGTTGGGGAAAGCTTTCTTT; cdr3_aa: CASSMLGKAFF
clone_size: once; d_call: -; v_call: TRBV19; j_call: TRBJ1-1; cdr3_nt: TGTGCCAGTACGGTGTCGGTGGGGGGAGACACTGAAGCTTTCTTT; cdr3_aa: CASTVSVGGDTEAFF
clone_size: -; d_call: -; v_call: TRBV10-2; j_call: TRBJ2-5; cdr3_nt: TGCGCCAGCAGTGAGCATCTCAGCCAAGGTCAAGAGACCCAGTACTTC; cdr3_aa: CASSEHLSQGQETQYF
clone_size: -; d_call: TRBD2; v_call: TRBV5-4; j_call: TRBJ2-3; cdr3_nt: TGTGCCAGCAGCTCTGACACTAGCGGGAGACGTCGTGGCGCAGATACGCAGTATTTT; cdr3_aa: CASSSDTSGRRRGADTQYF
clone_size: -; d_call: -; v_call: TRBV7-2; j_call: TRBJ2-6; cdr3_nt: TGTGCCAGCACGGAAACTACAAGAAACCTGACTTTC; cdr3_aa: CASTETTRNLTF
clone_size: -; d_call: -; v_call: TRBV7-9; j_call: TRBJ2-7; cdr3_nt: TGTGCCAGCAGCTTAGCCCTAGGGCTCGAGCAGTACTTC; cdr3_aa: CASSLALGLEQYF
clone_size: -; d_call: TRBD1; v_call: TRBV2; j_call: TRBJ1-4; cdr3_nt: TGTGCCAGCTACAGATCAGGGGGCCCCGGAAAACTGTTTTTT; cdr3_aa: CASYRSGGPGKLFF
clone_size: -; d_call: -; v_call: TRBV4-2; j_call: TRBJ2-7; cdr3_nt: TGTGCCAGCAGCCAAGATCAGAACAGCGTCTACGAGCAGTACTTC; cdr3_aa: CASSQDQNSVYEQYF